The clone carrying this T cell receptor beta chain turned up a few times. TCR beta CDR3 regions were amplified from RNA. Carried out on the TCR CDR3, a first-round RT-PCR used the HTBI primer set. MiXCR, run by TCRdb on the multiplex PCR reads, gives a single entry per CDR3 protein. The table lists about half a million distinct CDR3 sequences, about 16% of them singletons. V shed 8 bases and J shed 2 bases, with 22 bases lying between them. The germline V gene has CDR1 SGHDN and CDR2 FVKESK. The CDR3 sequence is 16 residues long. This sample was taken from a study of T cells in Graves' hyperthyroidism and ophthalmopathy.

Sequenced material: blood. V and J are TRBV14 and TRBJ2-7; tentative D call: TRBD1 (6 bases). This receptor was taken from a woman younger than 45 with Graves' ophthalmopathy. DNA of the CDR3: TGTGCCAGCCTAATCGAGAAACCAGGGGTTCCCTACGAGCAGTACTTC. Translation gives CASLIEKPGVPYEQYF.